Below are 15 T cell receptor beta chains sequenced from a single sample in a study of cytomegalovirus exposure and HLA in healthy donors. A multiplex PCR was run with 60 Vbeta primers and 13 Jbeta primers. The assay was immunoSEQ multiplex PCR, and TCRdb's table has in-frame clones only and misses some. The sample consists of roughly 78,000 clones, 65% to 70% of them appearing once. Sequenced material: PBMCs. These receptors originate from a man between 35 and 55 years old in good health and CMV-seropositive.

V is TRBV2 and J is TRBJ2-5; TRBD2 agrees at 12 bases. Germline V gene sequence: CDR1 SNHLY, CDR2 FYNNEI. CDR3 length: 18 amino acids. V lost 3 bases, J lost 1 base, and 9 bases stayed unmatched. The CDR3 reads CASSEPSGGESFQETQYF. CDR3 bases: TGTGCCAGCAGTGAGCCTAGCGGGGGGGAATCTTTCCAAGAGACCCAGTACTTC.

This sequence joins TRBV28 and TRBJ1-1, with 8 bases identical to TRBD1. Germline V CDR1 and CDR2: MDHEN, SYDVKM. This CDR3 contains 15 residues. Trimming removed 6 bases from V and 0 bases from J; junction bases left unmatched: 6. CDR3 in amino acids: CASSSGTGMNTEAFF. The CDR3, as DNA: TGTGCCAGCAGCTCTGGGACAGGTATGAACACTGAAGCTTTCTTT. Based on the CDR3 plus reference TRBV28 and TRBJ1-1, the full variable domain is DVKVTQSSRYLVKRTGEKVFLECVQDMDHENMFWYRQDPGLGLRLIYFSYDVKMKEKGDIPEGYSVSREKKERFSLILESASTNQTSMYLCASSSGTGMNTEAFFGQGTRLTVV.

The chain uses TRBV19 and TRBJ2-6, with 9 bases lining up with TRBD1. The CDR3 has 15 residues. V lost 8 bases to trimming and J lost 2 bases; unmatched junction nucleotides: 4. Germline V gene sequence: CDR1 LNHDA, CDR2 SQIVND (reference sequence). CDR3 in amino acids: CASGRQGAGANVLTF. The CDR3 DNA reads as TGTGCCAGTGGCAGACAGGGGGCTGGGGCCAACGTCCTGACTTTC.

This clone has a single count. This chain links TRBV4-1 with TRBJ1-2; 8 positions match TRBD1. V trimming: 3 bases; J trimming: 5 bases; junction bases outside the gene matches: 5. Germline CDR1 and CDR2: MGHRA and YSYEKL. This CDR3 region has 14 residues. CDR3 sequence (DNA): TGCGCCAGCAGCCAGGCGGACAGGGAGTATGGCTACACCTTC. This translates into CASSQADREYGYTF.

The gene calls are TRBV15 and TRBJ2-7; possibly TRBD1 for D (6 bases). V lost 5 bases, J lost 4 bases, and 15 bases lay in between. CDR1 is LNHNV, CDR2 YYDKDF, per germline (reference sequence). The CDR3 runs 14 residues. In DNA form, the CDR3 reads TGTGCCACCAGCTCCCGACAGGAAGGATACGAGCAGTACTTC. This translates into CATSSRQEGYEQYF.

This clone appeared a few times. This sequence joins TRBV9 and TRBJ1-1; 8 bases align to TRBD1. CDR3 length: 15 residues. Germline V lookup: CDR1 SGDLS, CDR2 YYNGEE. The junction had 5 bases not matched to a gene; V was cut back by 0 bases and J by 4 bases. CDR3 DNA: TGTGCCAGCAGCGTAGCGGCAGGGGGCTTCACTGAAGCTTTCTTT. This sequence encodes CASSVAAGGFTEAFF.

For the CDR3, the DNA is TGTGCCAGCAGGCCCTGGACAGGGTTCGGCACAGATACGCAGTATTTT. Amino acid sequence: CASRPWTGFGTDTQYF. The chain joins TRBV2 to TRBJ2-3; 8 positions agree with TRBD1. The CDR3 sequence is 16 residues long. The germline V gene has CDR1 SNHLY and CDR2 FYNNEI. Trimming at V came to 6 bases and at J to 1 base, leaving 9 bases not matched to a gene. The full variable domain, completed using reference TRBV2 and TRBJ2-3, is EPEVTQTPSHQVTQMGQEVILRCVPISNHLYFYWYRQILGQKVEFLVSFYNNEISEKSEIFDDQFSVERPDGSNFTLKIRSTKLEDSAMYFCASRPWTGFGTDTQYFGPGTRLTVL.

The chain combines TRBV5-1 with TRBJ2-7; the match to TRBD2 covers 11 bases. Trimming took 4 bases from V and 3 from J; bases not matched to a gene: 3. Germline V gene sequence: CDR1 SGHRS, CDR2 YFSETQ. The CDR3 spans 14 residues. The CDR3 protein is CASSLSGGDYEQYF. CDR3 sequence (DNA): TGCGCCAGCAGCCTTAGCGGGGGGGACTACGAGCAGTACTTC.

The V call is TRBV18, the J call TRBJ2-2; 9 bases map to TRBD1. V shed 1 base and J 7 bases; nucleotides not matched to a gene: 4. Germline V gene data show CDR1 as KGHSH and CDR2 as LQKENI. The CDR3 length is 15 residues. CDR3: CASSPRQGDVGELFF. CDR3 in DNA: TGTGCCAGCTCACCACGACAGGGGGATGTCGGGGAGCTGTTTTTT.

This clone was observed a handful of times. The chain has TRBV27 and TRBJ2-7; tentatively, D is TRBD1 (6 bases). The CDR3 totals 13 residues. Germline V gene sequence: CDR1 MNHEY, CDR2 SMNVEV (reference sequence). V was pared by 5 bases and J by 4 bases, with 12 bases between. In nucleotides, the CDR3 is TGTGCCAGCAGTCACGGGACACGGTACGAGCAGTACTTC. Its translation is CASSHGTRYEQYF.

The chain joins TRBV4-1 to TRBJ1-4; maybe TRBD1 (6 bases). Germline CDR1 MGHRA, CDR2 YSYEKL. V was clipped by 0 bases and J by 5 bases, with 13 bases between them. There are 16 residues in the CDR3. Here the CDR3 reads CASSQELGTQNEKLFF. As DNA, the CDR3 is TGCGCCAGCAGCCAAGAGTTGGGGACACAGAATGAAAAACTGTTTTTT.

This clone was seen just once. The V gene is TRBV25-1, the J gene TRBJ1-2; D might be TRBD1 (6 bases). V was cut by 6 bases and J by 7 bases, with 18 bases left in between. Germline assignment: CDR1 MGHDK and CDR2 SYGVNS. The CDR3 spans 14 residues. As DNA, the CDR3 is TGTGCCAGCAGACCCTCGACTATCAGGGGTGGCTACACCTTC. This translates into CASRPSTIRGGYTF.

In this sample, this clone turned up a few times. The V and J genes are TRBV5-1 and TRBJ2-1; 9 nucleotides align to TRBD2. CDR1 and CDR2 from the germline V gene are SGHRS and YFSETQ. Losses at the gene ends were 1 base for V and 6 bases for J; bases not matched to a gene: 5. The CDR3 contains 15 residues. The CDR3 DNA follows: TGCGCCAGCAGCTTGTCGCGGGGGGGCTTCAATGAGCAGTTCTTC. As protein: CASSLSRGGFNEQFF.

This chain joins TRBV6-5 and TRBJ1-5; D remains ambiguous. The CDR3 length is 13 residues. Germline values: CDR1 MNHEY, CDR2 SVGAGI. With 5 bases removed from V and 4 bases from J, the gap between germline ends came to 9 bases. For the CDR3, the DNA is TGTGCCAGCAGTGAACTCGGGAATCAGCCCCAGCATTTT. Its translation is CASSELGNQPQHF.

This rearrangement joins TRBV4-3 to TRBJ1-6, with D uncertain. Germline V CDR1 and CDR2: LGHNA, YSLEER. This CDR3 contains 14 residues. Trimming left V 2 bases short and J 7 bases short, with 9 bases between. In nucleotides, the CDR3 is TGCGCCAGCAGCCAAACCGGGGTAAATTCACCCCTCCACTTT. This sequence encodes CASSQTGVNSPLHF.